The 20 T cell receptor beta chains listed next were all sequenced from one sample in a study of technical replicates of blood from a few donors. Produced via immunoSEQ multiplex PCR; TCRdb's table is partial and in-frame only. Counted here are about 80,000 clones, over 90% occurring once; the ten biggest clones make up approximately 0.4%. Specimen: T cells isolated from PBMCs. The receptors derive from a human donor in good health.

The rearrangement joins TRBV19 to TRBJ2-1; 10 bases are shared with TRBD1. Germline V gene data show CDR1 as LNHDA and CDR2 as SQIVND (reference sequence). J was trimmed by 7 bases and V by 5 bases; bases with no gene match: 11. There are 16 residues in the CDR3. CDR3 in DNA: TGTGCCAGTAGTCCAATGGGGGGACAGGGGAGGAATGAGCAGTTCTTC. The encoded protein is CASSPMGGQGRNEQFF.

The CDR3 spells CASSRPGTSGTDTQYF. CDR3 DNA sequence: TGCGCCAGCAGCCGGCCCGGGACTAGCGGCACAGATACGCAGTATTTT. The chain employs TRBV4-1 and TRBJ2-3; 10 positions agree with TRBD2. Per the germline V gene, CDR1 is MGHRA and CDR2 is YSYEKL. The CDR3 contains 16 residues. V shed 4 bases, J shed 1 base, and the junction held 5 bases outside the gene matches.

CDR3 in DNA: TGTGCCACCAGGCCGGACGGCCGGAGGGAGCAGTACTTC. Protein sequence: CATRPDGRREQYF. This chain links TRBV15 with TRBJ2-7, with D tentatively TRBD2 (5 bases). Trimming took 6 bases from V and 7 from J, leaving 16 bases between them. CDR3 length equals 13 residues. Germline V gene sequence: CDR1 LNHNV, CDR2 YYDKDF (reference sequence).

The chain recombines TRBV7-8 with TRBJ1-1, with 7 positions matching TRBD1. This CDR3 comprises 11 residues. Germline V gene data show CDR1 as SGHVS and CDR2 as FQNEAQ. The V segment lost 5 bases and the J segment 8 bases; nucleotides outside the gene matches: 2. The DNA for the CDR3 is TGTGCCAGCAGCCCGGACAGGGAAGCTTTCTTT. As protein: CASSPDREAFF.

DNA of the CDR3: TGTGCCAGCAGTTACTCTGGAGGGAGGGAGACCCAGTACTTC. The encoded protein is CASSYSGGRETQYF. This sequence joins TRBV6-5 and TRBJ2-5; a possible D gene is TRBD2 (6 bases). The CDR3 sequence is 14 residues long. The V gene's germline CDR1 is MNHEY and CDR2 SVGAGI. Trimming took off 0 bases at V and 5 bases at J, with 10 bases between the two ends.

The J gene is TRBJ2-7, the V gene TRBV7-6, with a tentative D call TRBD2 (6 bases). This CDR3 comprises 14 residues. V gave up 3 bases and J gave up 0 bases, with 9 bases separating them. Germline V gene lookup returns CDR1 SGHVS and CDR2 FNYEAQ. Written as DNA, the CDR3 is TGTGCCAGCAGCTTCGGACTACCCTCCTACGAGCAGTACTTC. Translated: CASSFGLPSYEQYF.

The chain couples TRBV6-5 to TRBJ2-2, with 14 bases identical to TRBD2. Unmatched junction bases numbered 4, after V lost 5 bases and J lost 8 bases. The V gene's germline CDR1 is MNHEY and CDR2 SVGAGI. The CDR3 is made up of 15 amino acids. Written as DNA, the CDR3 is TGTGCCAGCAGTGCCGGGACTAGCGGGAGAGGGGAGCTGTTTTTT. It is translated as CASSAGTSGRGELFF.

The chain links TRBV6-1 to TRBJ2-7; 7 bases are shared with TRBD2. The CDR3 sequence is 15 residues long. The trim removed 2 bases at V and 4 bases at J, leaving 8 bases unmatched. In germline, CDR1 is MNHNS, CDR2 SASEGT. The CDR3 DNA is TGTGCCAGCAGTGAAAATGGGGGGGGGTTTTACGAGCAGTACTTC. This gives the protein CASSENGGGFYEQYF.

The chain recombines TRBV5-1 with TRBJ2-2; TRBD2 agrees at 13 bases. CDR1 SGHRS and CDR2 YFSETQ come from the germline V gene. The CDR3 covers 18 residues. V shed 1 base, J shed 5 bases, and the junction held 8 bases outside the gene matches. The CDR3 region is CASSLHRTSGSGTGELFF. DNA of the CDR3: TGCGCCAGCAGCTTGCATCGGACTAGCGGGAGCGGAACCGGGGAGCTGTTTTTT.

The V and J genes are TRBV11-2 and TRBJ2-2; D might be TRBD2 (6 bases). The CDR3 is 15 residues long. The germline gives CDR1 SGHAT, CDR2 FQNNGV. Trimming removed 4 bases at V and 1 base at J, with 10 bases between. DNA of the CDR3: TGTGCCAGCAGCTCTAGTAGCGGGAACACCGGGGAGCTGTTTTTT. Protein product: CASSSSSGNTGELFF.

This clone occurred a few times. The rearrangement uses TRBV7-2 and TRBJ2-2; TRBD2 matches 9 bases. V gave up 5 bases and J gave up 7 bases; unmatched junction bases: 8. The CDR3 length is 15 residues. In germline, CDR1 is SGHTA, CDR2 FQGNSA. The CDR3 here is CASSPVSGSNGELFF. In DNA form, the CDR3 reads TGTGCCAGCAGCCCGGTTAGCGGGAGTAACGGGGAGCTGTTTTTT.

The V call is TRBV10-3, the J call TRBJ1-1; D is unclear. Germline CDR1 and CDR2: ENHRY and SYGVKD. This CDR3 spans 14 amino acids. Trimming removed 3 bases at V and 1 base at J, with 9 bases between. CDR3 in amino acids: CAISDAVRNTEAFF. Written as DNA, the CDR3 is TGTGCCATCAGTGACGCGGTGAGGAACACTGAAGCTTTCTTT.

The V gene is TRBV7-6, the J gene TRBJ2-3; 9 bases fit TRBD2. Germline CDR1 reads SGHVS; CDR2 reads FNYEAQ. The CDR3 loop spans 14 amino acids. Trimming cost V 4 bases and J 2 bases; bases outside gene matches: 1. The DNA of the CDR3 is TGTGCCAGCAGCTCTAGCGGGATCACAGATACGCAGTATTTT. It yields the protein CASSSSGITDTQYF.

The rearrangement uses TRBV29-1 and TRBJ1-2; D unresolved. Germline CDR1 reads SQVTM; CDR2 reads ANQGSEA. The CDR3 runs 13 residues. V lost 6 bases to trimming and J lost 3 bases, with 14 bases between them. For the CDR3, the DNA is TGCAGCGTAGTCCCGGTGGCGGACTATGGCTACACCTTC. Translation: CSVVPVADYGYTF.

V is TRBV5-8 and J is TRBJ1-1; TRBD1 matches at 8 bases. CDR1 and CDR2 from the germline V gene are SGHTS and YDEGEE. Trimming at V came to 5 bases and at J to 5 bases, leaving 8 bases not matched to a gene. This CDR3 is built from 14 residues. The CDR3, as DNA: TGTGCCAGCAGTTATCAGGGGGCGCTGACTGAAGCTTTCTTT. Its translation is CASSYQGALTEAFF.

The chain carries TRBV19 and TRBJ1-1; weak D call: TRBD1 (5 bases). V dropped 3 bases and J dropped 6 bases, with 14 bases sitting between them. The CDR3 totals 14 residues. Germline CDR1 is LNHDA and CDR2 is SQIVND (reference sequence). The CDR3 DNA is TGTGCCAGTAGTATCCCCAGGGTAAACGCTGAAGCTTTCTTT. Translated: CASSIPRVNAEAFF. Variable domain in full (rest from reference TRBV19 and TRBJ1-1): DGGITQSPKYLFRKEGQNVTLSCEQNLNHDAMYWYRQDPGQGLRLIYYSQIVNDFQKGDIAEGYSVSREKKESFPLTVTSAQKNPTAFYLCASSIPRVNAEAFFGQGTRLTVV.

The gene calls are TRBV27 and TRBJ1-1, with no clear D. CDR3 length: 15 amino acids. V gave up 8 bases and J gave up 0 bases, with 16 bases separating them. The V gene's germline CDR1 is MNHEY and CDR2 SMNVEV (reference sequence). The CDR3 is CASGLYRELNTEAFF. The CDR3 DNA is TGTGCCAGCGGACTTTATAGGGAGCTGAACACTGAAGCTTTCTTT.

For the CDR3, the DNA is TGTGCCAGCACGGTCGGAGGGAACTATGGCTACACCTTC. Amino acids: CASTVGGNYGYTF. The V and J genes are TRBV6-5 and TRBJ1-2; D is uncertain. The V gene lost 7 bases and the J gene lost 2 bases, with 11 bases spanning the gap. This CDR3 comprises 13 residues. The germline V gene has CDR1 MNHEY and CDR2 SVGAGI.

This clone was detected only once. The chain recombines TRBV29-1 with TRBJ2-3; tentative D call: TRBD2 (6 bases). CDR3 length: 14 residues. From germline, CDR1 is SQVTM and CDR2 ANQGSEA. V was clipped by 1 base and J by 2 bases, with 10 bases between them. The CDR3 protein is CSVEAGGYTDTQYF. CDR3 DNA: TGCAGCGTTGAAGCAGGAGGGTACACAGATACGCAGTATTTT.

The rearrangement uses TRBV6-5 and TRBJ2-7; D unresolved. Germline values: CDR1 MNHEY, CDR2 SVGAGI. This CDR3 comprises 12 residues. Trimming pared 7 bases from V and 0 bases from J, leaving 7 bases between. The CDR3: CASKPSSYEQYF. CDR3 in DNA: TGTGCCAGCAAACCGAGCTCCTACGAGCAGTACTTC.